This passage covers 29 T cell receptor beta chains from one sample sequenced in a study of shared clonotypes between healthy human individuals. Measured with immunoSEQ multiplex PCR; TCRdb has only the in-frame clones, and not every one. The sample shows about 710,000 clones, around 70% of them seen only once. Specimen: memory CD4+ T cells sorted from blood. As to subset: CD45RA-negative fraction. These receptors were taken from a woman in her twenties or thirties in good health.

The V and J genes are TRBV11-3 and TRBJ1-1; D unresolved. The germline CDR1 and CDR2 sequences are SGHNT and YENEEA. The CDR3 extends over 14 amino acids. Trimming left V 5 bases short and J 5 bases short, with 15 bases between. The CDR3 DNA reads TGTGCCAGCAGCACGCGGGAGGATGGGACTGAAGCTTTCTTT. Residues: CASSTREDGTEAFF. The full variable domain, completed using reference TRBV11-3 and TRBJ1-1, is EAGVVQSPRYKIIEKKQPVAFWCNPISGHNTLYWYLQNLGQGPELLIRYENEEAVDDSQLPKDRFSAERLKGVDSTLKIQPAELGDSAVYLCASSTREDGTEAFFGQGTRLTVV.

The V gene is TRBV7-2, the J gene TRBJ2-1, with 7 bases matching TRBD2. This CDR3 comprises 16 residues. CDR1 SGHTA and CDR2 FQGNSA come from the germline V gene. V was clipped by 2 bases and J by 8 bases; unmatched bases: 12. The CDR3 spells CASSLRSSGGRDEQFF. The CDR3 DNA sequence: TGTGCCAGCAGCTTAAGGTCTAGCGGAGGGAGGGATGAGCAGTTCTTC.

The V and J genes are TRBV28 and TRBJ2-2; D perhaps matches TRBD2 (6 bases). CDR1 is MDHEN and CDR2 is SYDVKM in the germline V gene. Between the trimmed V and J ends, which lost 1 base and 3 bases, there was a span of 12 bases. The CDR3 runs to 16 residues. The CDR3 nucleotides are TGTGCCAGCAGTTTATTCGGGAGTCTGGACACCGGGGAGCTGTTTTTT. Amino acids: CASSLFGSLDTGELFF.

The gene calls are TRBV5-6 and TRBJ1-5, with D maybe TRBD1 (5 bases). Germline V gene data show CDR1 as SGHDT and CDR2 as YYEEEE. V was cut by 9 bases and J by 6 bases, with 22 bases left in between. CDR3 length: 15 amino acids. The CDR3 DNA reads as TGTGCCACCAAGGGGTGGCGGAGGGTGGGTCAGCCCCAGCATTTT. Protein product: CATKGWRRVGQPQHF.

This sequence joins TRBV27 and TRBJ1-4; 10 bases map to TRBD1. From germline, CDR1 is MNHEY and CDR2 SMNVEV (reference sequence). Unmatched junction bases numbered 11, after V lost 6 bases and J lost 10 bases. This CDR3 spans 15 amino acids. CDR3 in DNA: TGTGCCAGCAGACGGGACAGGGGATCTGGGGGAAAACTGTTTTTT. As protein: CASRRDRGSGGKLFF.

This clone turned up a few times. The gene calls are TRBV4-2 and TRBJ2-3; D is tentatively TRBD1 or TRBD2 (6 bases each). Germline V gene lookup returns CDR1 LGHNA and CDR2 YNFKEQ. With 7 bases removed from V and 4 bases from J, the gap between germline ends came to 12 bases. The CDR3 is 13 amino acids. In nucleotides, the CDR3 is TGTGCCAGCACGGGGGCGCAGGCAGATACGCAGTATTTT. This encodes CASTGAQADTQYF.

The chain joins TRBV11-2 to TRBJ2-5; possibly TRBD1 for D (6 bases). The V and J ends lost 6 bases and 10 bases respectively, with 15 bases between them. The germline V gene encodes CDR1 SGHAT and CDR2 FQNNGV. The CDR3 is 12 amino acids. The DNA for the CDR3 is TGTGCCAGCAGTCCAGGGGTTGGGGGCCAGTACTTC. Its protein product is CASSPGVGGQYF.

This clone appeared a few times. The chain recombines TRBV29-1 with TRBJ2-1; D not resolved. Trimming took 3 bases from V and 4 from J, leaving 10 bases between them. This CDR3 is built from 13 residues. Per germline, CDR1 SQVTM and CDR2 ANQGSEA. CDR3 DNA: TGCAGCGTTGAGATTGGACCGTACAATGAGCAGTTCTTC. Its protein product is CSVEIGPYNEQFF.

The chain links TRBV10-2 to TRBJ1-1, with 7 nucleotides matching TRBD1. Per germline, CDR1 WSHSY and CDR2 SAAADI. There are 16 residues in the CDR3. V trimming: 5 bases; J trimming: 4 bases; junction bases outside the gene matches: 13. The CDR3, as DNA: TGCGCCAGCAGTCCCGTACAGGGGAAGGGTTCCACTGAAGCTTTCTTT. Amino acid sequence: CASSPVQGKGSTEAFF.

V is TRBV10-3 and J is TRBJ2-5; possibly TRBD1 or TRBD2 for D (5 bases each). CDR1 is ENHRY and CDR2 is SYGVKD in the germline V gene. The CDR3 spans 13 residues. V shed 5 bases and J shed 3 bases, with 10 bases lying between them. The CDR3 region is CAISTQEEETQYF. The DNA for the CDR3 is TGTGCCATCAGTACACAGGAGGAAGAGACCCAGTACTTC.

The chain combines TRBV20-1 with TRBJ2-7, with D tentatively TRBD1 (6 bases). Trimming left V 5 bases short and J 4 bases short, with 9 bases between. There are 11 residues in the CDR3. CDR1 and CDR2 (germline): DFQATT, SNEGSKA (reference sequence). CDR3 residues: CSAWGPYEQYF. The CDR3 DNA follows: TGCAGTGCTTGGGGGCCTTACGAGCAGTACTTC.

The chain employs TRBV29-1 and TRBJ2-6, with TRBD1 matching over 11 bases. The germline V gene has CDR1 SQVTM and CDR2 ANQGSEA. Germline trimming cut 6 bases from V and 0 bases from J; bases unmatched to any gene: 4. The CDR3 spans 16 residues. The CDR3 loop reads CSVSGTGGSGANVLTF. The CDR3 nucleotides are TGCAGCGTCTCCGGGACAGGGGGCTCTGGGGCCAACGTCCTGACTTTC.

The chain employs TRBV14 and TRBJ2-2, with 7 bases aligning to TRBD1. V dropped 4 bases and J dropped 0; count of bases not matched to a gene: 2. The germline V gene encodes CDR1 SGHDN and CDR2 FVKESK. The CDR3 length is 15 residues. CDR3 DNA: TGTGCCAGCAGCCTCGGGACAGCGAACACCGGGGAGCTGTTTTTT. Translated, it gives CASSLGTANTGELFF. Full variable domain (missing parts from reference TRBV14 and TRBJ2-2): EAGVTQFPSHSVIEKGQTVTLRCDPISGHDNLYWYRRVMGKEIKFLLHFVKESKQDESGMPNNRFLAERTGGTYSTLKVQPAELEDSGVYFCASSLGTANTGELFFGEGSRLTVL.

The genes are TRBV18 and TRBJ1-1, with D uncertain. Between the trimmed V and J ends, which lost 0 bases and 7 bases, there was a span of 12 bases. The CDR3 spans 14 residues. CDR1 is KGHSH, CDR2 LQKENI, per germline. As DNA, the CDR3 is TGTGCCAGCTCACCACCGGTTCCGGGAAGTGAAGCTTTCTTT. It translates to CASSPPVPGSEAFF. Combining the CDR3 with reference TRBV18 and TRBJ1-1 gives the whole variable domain NAGVMQNPRHLVRRRGQEARLRCSPMKGHSHVYWYRQLPEEGLKFMVYLQKENIIDESGMPKERFSAEFPKEGPSILRIQQVVRGDSAAYFCASSPPVPGSEAFFGQGTRLTVV.

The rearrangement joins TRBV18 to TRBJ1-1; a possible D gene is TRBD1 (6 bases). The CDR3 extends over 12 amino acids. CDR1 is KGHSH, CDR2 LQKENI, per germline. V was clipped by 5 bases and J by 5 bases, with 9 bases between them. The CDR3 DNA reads TGTGCCAGCTCATCACAGGGAACTGAAGCTTTCTTT. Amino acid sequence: CASSSQGTEAFF.

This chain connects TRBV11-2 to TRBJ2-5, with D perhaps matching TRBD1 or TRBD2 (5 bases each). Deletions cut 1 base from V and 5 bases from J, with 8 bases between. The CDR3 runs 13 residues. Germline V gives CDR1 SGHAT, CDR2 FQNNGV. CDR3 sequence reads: CASSLGGVETQYF. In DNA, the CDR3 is TGTGCCAGCAGCTTAGGAGGGGTGGAGACCCAGTACTTC. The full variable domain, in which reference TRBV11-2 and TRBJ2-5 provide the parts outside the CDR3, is EAGVAQSPRYKIIEKRQSVAFWCNPISGHATLYWYQQILGQGPKLLIQFQNNGVVDDSQLPKDRFSAERLKGVDSTLKIQPAKLEDSAVYLCASSLGGVETQYFGPGTRLLVL.

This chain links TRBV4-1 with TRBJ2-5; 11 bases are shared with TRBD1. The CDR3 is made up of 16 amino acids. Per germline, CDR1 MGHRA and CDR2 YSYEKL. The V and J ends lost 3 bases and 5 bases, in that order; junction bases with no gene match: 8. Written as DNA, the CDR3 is TGCGCCAGCAGCCACGGACAGGGGGCGCTTTGGGAGACCCAGTACTTC. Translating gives CASSHGQGALWETQYF.

The chain's CDR3 is CASSQFNQNTEAFF. CDR3 DNA sequence: TGTGCCAGCAGCCAATTCAACCAGAACACTGAAGCTTTCTTT. The V and J genes are TRBV14 and TRBJ1-1; no clear D gene. Germline V CDR1 and CDR2: SGHDN, FVKESK. The V end was cut by 2 bases, the J end by 1 base, with 8 bases between. The length of the CDR3 is 14 residues.

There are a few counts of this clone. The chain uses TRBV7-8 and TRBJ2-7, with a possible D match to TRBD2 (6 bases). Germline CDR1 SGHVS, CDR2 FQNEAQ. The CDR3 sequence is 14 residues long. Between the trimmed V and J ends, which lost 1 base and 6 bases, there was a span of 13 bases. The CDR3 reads CASSLDPGAGEQYF. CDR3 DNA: TGTGCCAGCAGCTTAGATCCGGGAGCGGGCGAGCAGTACTTC.

CDR3 coding DNA: TGTGCCACCAGCAGACGCGGCAGCACTGAAGCTTTCTTT. Protein: CATSRRGSTEAFF. The V call is TRBV15, the J call TRBJ1-1, with D unclear. Germline-derived CDR1 and CDR2 are LNHNV and YYDKDF (reference sequence). V was trimmed by 2 bases and J by 4 bases, leaving 8 bases between them. This CDR3 contains 13 residues.

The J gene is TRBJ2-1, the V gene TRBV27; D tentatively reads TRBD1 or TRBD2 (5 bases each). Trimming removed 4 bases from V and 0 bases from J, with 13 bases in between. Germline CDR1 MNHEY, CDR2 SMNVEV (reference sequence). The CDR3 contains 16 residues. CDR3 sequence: CASSSRQRSSYNEQFF. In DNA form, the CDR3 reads TGTGCCAGCAGTTCCCGACAGCGGAGCTCCTACAATGAGCAGTTCTTC.

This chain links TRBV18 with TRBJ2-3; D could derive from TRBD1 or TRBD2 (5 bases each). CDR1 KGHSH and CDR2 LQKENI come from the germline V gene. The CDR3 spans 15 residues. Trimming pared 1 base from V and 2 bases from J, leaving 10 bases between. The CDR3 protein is CASSPRDAATDTQYF. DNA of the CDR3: TGTGCCAGCTCACCACGGGACGCAGCCACAGATACGCAGTATTTT.

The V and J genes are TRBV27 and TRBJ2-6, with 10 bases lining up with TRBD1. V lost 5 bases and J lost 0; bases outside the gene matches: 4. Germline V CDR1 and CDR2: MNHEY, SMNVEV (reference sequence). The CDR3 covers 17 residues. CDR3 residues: CASSPRTGGSGANVLTF. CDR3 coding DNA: TGTGCCAGCAGTCCCCGGACAGGGGGCTCTGGGGCCAACGTCCTGACTTTC.

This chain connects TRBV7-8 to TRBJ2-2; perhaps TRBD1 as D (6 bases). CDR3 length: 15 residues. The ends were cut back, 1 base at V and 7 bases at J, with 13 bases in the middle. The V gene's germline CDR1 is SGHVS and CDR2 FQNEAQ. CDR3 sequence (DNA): TGTGCCAGCAGCTTAGTCAGGGGCGATGGCGGGGAGCTGTTTTTT. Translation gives CASSLVRGDGGELFF.

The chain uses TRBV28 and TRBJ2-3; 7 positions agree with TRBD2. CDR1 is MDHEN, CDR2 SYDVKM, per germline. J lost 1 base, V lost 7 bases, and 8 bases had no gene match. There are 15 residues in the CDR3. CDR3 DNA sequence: TGTGCCAGCACTACCCCCACTAGCGGCACAGATACGCAGTATTTT. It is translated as CASTTPTSGTDTQYF.

CDR3 in amino acids: CASSPSDRGQRWQYF. In nucleotides, the CDR3 is TGTGCCAGCTCACCATCCGACAGGGGGCAAAGGTGGCAGTACTTC. The J gene is TRBJ2-7, the V gene TRBV18; 10 bases match TRBD1. Germline V CDR1 and CDR2: KGHSH, LQKENI. J was trimmed by 9 bases and V by 2 bases; bases with no gene match: 10. The CDR3 consists of 15 residues. Based on the CDR3 plus reference TRBV18 and TRBJ2-7, the full variable domain is NAGVMQNPRHLVRRRGQEARLRCSPMKGHSHVYWYRQLPEEGLKFMVYLQKENIIDESGMPKERFSAEFPKEGPSILRIQQVVRGDSAAYFCASSPSDRGQRWQYFGPGTRLTVT.

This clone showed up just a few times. The CDR3 bases are TGCGCCAGCAGTCCGTCGGGGAACACTGAAGCTTTCTTT. Amino acid sequence: CASSPSGNTEAFF. The V call is TRBV10-1, the J call TRBJ1-1; D is unclear. This CDR3 comprises 13 residues. Trimming removed 5 bases from V and 1 base from J, with 8 bases in between. Germline V gene sequence: CDR1 WNHNN, CDR2 SYGVQD (reference sequence).

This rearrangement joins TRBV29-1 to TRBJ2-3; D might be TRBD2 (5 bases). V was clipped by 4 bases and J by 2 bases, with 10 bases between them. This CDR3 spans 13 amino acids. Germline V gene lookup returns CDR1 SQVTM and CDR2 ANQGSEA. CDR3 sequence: CSVVKRFTDTQYF. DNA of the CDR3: TGCAGCGTTGTCAAGCGGTTCACAGATACGCAGTATTTT.

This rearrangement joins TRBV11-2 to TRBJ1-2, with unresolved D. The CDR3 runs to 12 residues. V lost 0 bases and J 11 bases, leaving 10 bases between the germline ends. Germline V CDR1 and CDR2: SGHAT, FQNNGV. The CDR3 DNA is TGTGCCAGCAGCTTAGAGGCGGTTGGGTACACCTTC. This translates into CASSLEAVGYTF. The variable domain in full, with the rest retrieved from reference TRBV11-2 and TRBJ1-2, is EAGVAQSPRYKIIEKRQSVAFWCNPISGHATLYWYQQILGQGPKLLIQFQNNGVVDDSQLPKDRFSAERLKGVDSTLKIQPAKLEDSAVYLCASSLEAVGYTFGSGTRLTVV.